Below, 17 T cell receptor beta chains from the same sample are listed, as sequenced in a study of T cell repertoires in aging, cancer and after chemotherapy. The template was genomic DNA from peripheral blood, not RNA. Rearranged V-D-J TRB sequences were amplified with a mixed TRB-A/B primer pool. TCRdb called the multiplex PCR reads again in MiXCR, with one record for every CDR3 protein. The table has over 4,500 distinct CDR3 sequences, about 25% seen once. Input material: blood. All receptors derive from a human donor in good health.

By sample share, this clonotype is medium-sized (0.01 to 0.1%). V usage is TRBV30 and J usage is TRBJ1-5; D gene uncertain. Germline CDR1 reads GTSNPN; CDR2 reads SVGIG (reference sequence). The CDR3 consists of 15 residues. The V gene lost 0 bases and the J gene lost 0 bases, with 9 bases spanning the gap. DNA for the CDR3: TGTGCCTGGAGTGTAGGACTTTCTAGCAATCAGCCCCAGCATTTT. Amino acids: CAWSVGLSSNQPQHF. The full variable domain, completed using reference TRBV30 and TRBJ1-5, is SQTIHQWPATLVQPVGSPLSLECTVEGTSNPNLYWYRQAAGRGLQLLFYSVGIGQISSEVPQNLSASRPQDRQFILSSKKLLLSDSGFYLCAWSVGLSSNQPQHFGDGTRLSIL.

By share of the sample, this clonotype is medium-sized. The chain recombines TRBV6-2 or TRBV6-3 with TRBJ1-3; 7 bases align to TRBD1. Losses at the gene ends were 4 bases for V and 3 bases for J; bases not matched to a gene: 6. The CDR3 length is 15 residues. Germline V gene data show CDR1 as MNHEY and CDR2 as SVGEGT. Here the CDR3 reads CASSSGTAHGNTIYF. The CDR3, as DNA: TGTGCCAGCAGTTCCGGGACAGCTCATGGAAACACCATATATTTT.

By proportion, this clonotype is medium-sized. CDR3: CASSLGQGKETQYF. DNA of the CDR3: TGTGCCAGCAGTTTGGGGCAGGGCAAAGAGACCCAGTACTTC. The chain links TRBV27 to TRBJ2-5; D possibly corresponds to TRBD1 (5 bases). The length of the CDR3 is 14 residues. Per the germline V gene, CDR1 is MNHEY and CDR2 is SMNVEV (reference sequence). Trimming stripped 3 bases from V and 3 bases from J, with 11 bases between.

The chain joins TRBV20-1 to TRBJ2-7; no definite D call. CDR1 DFQATT and CDR2 SNEGSKA come from the germline V gene (reference sequence). Trimming left V 3 bases short and J 2 bases short, with 11 bases between. The CDR3 has 13 residues. The CDR3 reads CSARNVGPYEQYF. CDR3 nucleotide sequence: TGCAGTGCTAGGAACGTAGGGCCCTACGAGCAGTACTTC.

With regard to this clonotype: A much larger clone is a single base away; this may be a read error. The rearrangement uses TRBV6-6 and TRBJ2-7; no reliable D call. This CDR3 contains 13 residues. Between the trimmed V and J ends, which lost 2 bases and 4 bases, there was a span of 9 bases. Germline CDR1 is MNHNY and CDR2 is SVGAGI (reference sequence). In nucleotides, the CDR3 is TGTGCCAGCAGTTACGGGCATGGATACGAGCAGTACTTC. Protein sequence: CASSYGHGYEQYF.

The genes are TRBV7-9 and TRBJ2-3, with unresolved D. Germline CDR1 and CDR2: SEHNR and FQNEAQ (reference sequence). The CDR3 totals 15 residues. V was cut by 0 bases and J by 0 bases, with 7 bases left in between. The CDR3 here is CASSLARPSTDTQYF. The CDR3 DNA reads TGTGCCAGCAGCTTAGCTAGACCGAGCACAGATACGCAGTATTTT.

The chain has TRBV28 and TRBJ1-1, with unresolved D. Looked up from germline, CDR1 is MDHEN and CDR2 is SYDVKM. Trimming took 7 bases from V and 4 from J, leaving 19 bases between them. The CDR3 loop spans 15 amino acids. CDR3 DNA: TGTGCCAGCATCGACGACGGGATCGGTGGCACTGAAGCTTTCTTT. The encoded protein is CASIDDGIGGTEAFF.

Within the sample, this clonotype is medium-sized. The V gene is TRBV7-2, the J gene TRBJ1-2; no clear D. V lost 6 bases, J lost 5 bases, and 10 bases lay in between. The CDR3 is 12 residues long. The germline V gene has CDR1 SGHTA and CDR2 FQGNSA. CDR3 sequence (DNA): TGTGCCAGCAGGGCGGTAGGATATGGCTACACCTTC. Residues: CASRAVGYGYTF.

The genes are TRBV18 and TRBJ1-2, with 10 bases that match TRBD1. V shed 8 bases and J 5 bases; nucleotides not matched to a gene: 8. The CDR3 covers 14 residues. CDR1 and CDR2 from the germline V gene are KGHSH and LQKENI. The DNA of the CDR3 is TGTGCCAGCAGCAGACAGGGGGCGTGTTATGGCTACACCTTC. This gives the protein CASSRQGACYGYTF.

In this sample, this clonotype turned up a few times. This chain joins TRBV20-1 and TRBJ2-7; a weak D match, TRBD1 (5 bases). V lost 5 bases and J 0 bases, leaving 11 bases between the germline ends. CDR3 length: 13 residues. The germline V gene has CDR1 DFQATT and CDR2 SNEGSKA (reference sequence). The CDR3: CSASDRLSYEQYF. DNA for the CDR3: TGCAGTGCTTCAGACAGACTCTCCTACGAGCAGTACTTC.

This clonotype is medium-sized. V gene TRBV6-1 combines with J gene TRBJ1-2, with D unclear. The CDR3 spans 12 residues. Germline V lookup: CDR1 MNHNS, CDR2 SASEGT. The germline V and J ends were trimmed by 7 bases and 3 bases, with 9 bases remaining between them. CDR3 sequence: CASTGTYYGYTF. For the CDR3, the DNA is TGTGCCAGCACTGGAACCTACTATGGCTACACCTTC.

By share of the sample, this clonotype is medium-sized. The chain has TRBV6-2 or TRBV6-3 and TRBJ2-2; TRBD2 agrees at 14 bases. With 0 bases clipped from V and 2 bases from J, the junction kept 5 bases outside the gene matches. Germline V lookup: CDR1 MNHEY, CDR2 SVGEGT. The CDR3 is made up of 19 amino acids. The chain's CDR3 is CASSYSGTSGGLNTGELFF. The CDR3 nucleotides are TGTGCCAGCAGTTACTCCGGGACTAGCGGGGGCCTCAACACCGGGGAGCTGTTTTTT.

This clonotype is judged medium-sized (0.01 to 0.1%). The genes are TRBV29-1 and TRBJ2-3; 9 bases agree with TRBD2. Germline assignment: CDR1 SQVTM and CDR2 ANQGSEA. Trimming took 4 bases from V and 2 from J; bases not matched to a gene: 7. This CDR3 region has 15 residues. The CDR3 reads CSVGGLAGPTDTQYF. The CDR3 coding sequence is TGCAGCGTTGGGGGGCTAGCGGGGCCCACAGATACGCAGTATTTT.

This chain connects TRBV10-1 to TRBJ2-3; unclear D gene. Germline assignment: CDR1 WNHNN and CDR2 SYGVQD (reference sequence). V was pared by 8 bases and J by 0 bases, with 3 bases between. This CDR3 is 11 amino acids long. The CDR3 nucleotides are TGCGCCAGCGGAAGCACAGATACGCAGTATTTT. Residues: CASGSTDTQYF.

This clonotype was picked up a small number of times. The chain's CDR3 is CASSGRLAGGPVLEQYF. The CDR3 DNA is TGTGCCAGCAGTGGACGTCTAGCGGGAGGGCCCGTCCTCGAGCAGTACTTC. The V and J genes are TRBV6-2 or TRBV6-3 and TRBJ2-7, with 12 positions matching TRBD2. The CDR3 is made up of 17 amino acids. The V and J ends lost 5 bases and 6 bases, in that order; junction bases with no gene match: 14. Germline assignment: CDR1 MNHEY and CDR2 SVGEGT.

In its sample, this clonotype is medium-sized. The chain employs TRBV5-4 and TRBJ2-3, with 11 bases fitting TRBD2. V trimming: 3 bases; J trimming: 0 bases; junction bases outside the gene matches: 6. CDR3 size: 17 residues. Germline CDR1 reads SGHNT; CDR2 reads YYREEE (reference sequence). The CDR3 is CASSSPTSGVSTDTQYF. The CDR3 DNA reads as TGTGCCAGCAGCTCTCCGACTAGCGGGGTTAGCACAGATACGCAGTATTTT.

The chain combines TRBV7-6 with TRBJ1-4, with D perhaps matching TRBD1 (6 bases). Trimming left V 3 bases short and J 16 bases short, with 15 bases between. This CDR3 spans 12 amino acids. CDR1 is SGHVS, CDR2 FNYEAQ, per germline. The CDR3 sequence: CASSFRGGDRFF. In DNA form, the CDR3 reads TGTGCCAGCAGCTTCCGAGGGGGGGATAGGTTTTTT.